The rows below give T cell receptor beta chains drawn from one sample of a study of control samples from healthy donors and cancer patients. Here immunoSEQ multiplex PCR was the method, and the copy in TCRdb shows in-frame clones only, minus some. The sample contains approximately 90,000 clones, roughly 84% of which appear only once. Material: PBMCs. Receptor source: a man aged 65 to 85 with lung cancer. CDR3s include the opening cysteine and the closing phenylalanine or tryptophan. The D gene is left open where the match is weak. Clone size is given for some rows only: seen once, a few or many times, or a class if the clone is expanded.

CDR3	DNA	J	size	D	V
CASSLVAGDTQYF	TGTGCCAGCAGCTTGGTGGCAGGAGATACGCAGTATTTT	TRBJ2-3	NA	NA	TRBV5-6
CASSRTGDGYTF	TGTGCCAGCAGTAGGACAGGGGATGGCTACACCTTC	TRBJ1-2	NA	TRBD1	TRBV28
CASSRDRVEETQYF	TGTGCCAGCAGTAGAGACAGGGTTGAAGAGACCCAGTACTTC	TRBJ2-5	NA	TRBD1	TRBV27
CASSPRTGKYEQYF	TGCGCCAGCAGCCCCCGGACAGGGAAGTACGAGCAGTACTTC	TRBJ2-7	once	TRBD1	TRBV5-1
CACLWGPGSGANVLTF	TGTGCCTGCCTATGGGGCCCCGGCTCTGGGGCCAACGTCCTGACTTTC	TRBJ2-6	NA	NA	TRBV30
CASSLRGQDEKLFF	TGCGCCAGCAGCTTGAGGGGCCAGGATGAAAAACTGTTTTTT	TRBJ1-4	NA	NA	TRBV5-1
CASSFSTNTEAFF	TGTGCCAGCAGCTTTTCCACAAACACTGAAGCTTTCTTT	TRBJ1-1	NA	NA	TRBV5-6
CASSYPPQPQYF	TGTGCCAGCAGCTATCCTCCACAGCCCCAGTACTTC	TRBJ2-7	NA	NA	TRBV28
CASSQTQQNQPQHF	TGTGCCAGCAGCCAAACCCAACAGAATCAGCCCCAGCATTTT	TRBJ1-5	few	NA	TRBV5-5
CATSEGTRETQYF	TGTGCCACCAGTGAGGGGACCCGAGAGACCCAGTACTTC	TRBJ2-5	few	NA	TRBV24-1
CASSLAGGGGQYEQYF	TGCGCCAGCAGCTTGGCCGGTGGAGGGGGCCAATACGAGCAGTACTTC	TRBJ2-7	NA	NA	TRBV5-1
CASRFTGGLDEAFF	TGTGCCAGCAGATTTACAGGGGGCCTTGATGAAGCTTTCTTT	TRBJ1-1	NA	TRBD1	TRBV7-3
CASSVTFDSGGRTDTQYF	TGTGCCAGCAGCGTCACCTTCGATAGCGGGGGGCGCACAGATACGCAGTATTTT	TRBJ2-3	once	TRBD2	TRBV9
CASSQWTVNSPLHF	TGTGCCAGCAGCCAGTGGACAGTCAATTCACCCCTCCACTTT	TRBJ1-6	NA	NA	TRBV14
CASSSGTGRAPLHF	TGTGCCAGTTCCTCCGGGACAGGGAGGGCACCCCTCCACTTT	TRBJ1-6	NA	TRBD1	TRBV19
CAGGWGGPLGEQFF	TGTGCCGGCGGATGGGGGGGGCCGTTAGGTGAGCAGTTCTTC	TRBJ2-1	NA	NA	TRBV30
CASSPRTGVYTGELFF	TGTGCCAGCTCACCGAGGACAGGGGTATACACCGGGGAGCTGTTTTTT	TRBJ2-2	NA	TRBD1	TRBV18
CSASQGPEQYF	TGCAGTGCGTCACAGGGACCCGAGCAGTACTTC	TRBJ2-7	NA	NA	TRBV20-1
CASGEDYRYEQYF	TGTGCCAGCGGAGAGGACTACCGCTACGAGCAGTACTTC	TRBJ2-7	NA	NA	TRBV11-2
CASSTRGNYNSPLHF	TGTGCCAGCAGCACCCGGGGGAATTATAATTCACCCCTCCACTTT	TRBJ1-6	NA	NA	TRBV3-1/TRBV3-2
CAWAGKGQGNEKLFF	TGTGCCTGGGCCGGGAAGGGACAGGGGAACGAAAAACTGTTTTTT	TRBJ1-4	NA	TRBD1	TRBV30
CASSLTDHTGELFF	TGTGCCAGCAGCTTGACAGATCACACCGGGGAGCTGTTTTTT	TRBJ2-2	NA	NA	TRBV11-2
CASSVAGTSNEKLFF	TGTGCCAGCAGCGTAGCTGGGACTTCTAATGAAAAACTGTTTTTT	TRBJ1-4	NA	NA	TRBV9
CASRPPGGGNTEAFF	TGTGCCAGCCGTCCTCCGGGCGGGGGGAACACTGAAGCTTTCTTT	TRBJ1-1	NA	NA	TRBV4-2
CASSIMGPKGEKLFF	TGTGCCAGTAGTATCATGGGGCCGAAGGGAGAAAAACTGTTTTTT	TRBJ1-4	NA	NA	TRBV19
CASSMGAEAGFHYGYTF	TGTGCCAGTAGTATGGGGGCCGAGGCAGGGTTCCACTATGGCTACACCTTC	TRBJ1-2	NA	NA	TRBV19
CAWSPGNGPQHF	TGTGCCTGGAGTCCCGGGAATGGGCCCCAGCATTTT	TRBJ1-5	NA	NA	TRBV30
CASSKETLYNEQFF	TGTGCCAGCAGCAAAGAGACGTTGTACAATGAGCAGTTCTTC	TRBJ2-1	NA	NA	TRBV21-1
CASSQFTGLGNEKLFF	TGCGCCAGCAGCCAGTTCACAGGGCTAGGTAATGAAAAACTGTTTTTT	TRBJ1-4	NA	NA	TRBV4-1
CASSLSLRGPDTEAFF	TGCGCCAGCAGCTTGAGTTTACGGGGGCCTGACACTGAAGCTTTCTTT	TRBJ1-1	once	NA	TRBV5-1
CASSQALGGATIQQFF	TGCGCCAGCAGCCAAGCTCTCGGGGGGGCCACAATTCAGCAGTTCTTC	TRBJ2-1	few	TRBD2	TRBV4-3
CASSSIQGASEAFF	TGCGCCAGCAGCTCTATTCAGGGGGCATCTGAAGCTTTCTTT	TRBJ1-1	NA	TRBD1	TRBV5-1
CASSSSGGPHHEQFF	TGTGCCAGCAGCTCTAGCGGGGGCCCACACCATGAGCAGTTCTTC	TRBJ2-1	NA	TRBD2	TRBV11-3
CASSVRDSPLHF	TGTGCCAGCAGCGTAAGGGATTCACCCCTCCACTTT	TRBJ1-6	NA	NA	TRBV9
CSVEGGTAIRHGYTF	TGCAGCGTTGAAGGAGGGACAGCCATACGCCATGGCTACACCTTC	TRBJ1-2	once	TRBD1	TRBV29-1
CASSYTYGYTF	TGTGCCAGCTCGTACACATATGGCTACACCTTC	TRBJ1-2	NA	NA	TRBV6-5
CASSYQTGSRQFF	TGTGCCAGCAGTTACCAGACAGGGAGTCGGCAGTTCTTC	TRBJ2-1	NA	TRBD1	TRBV6-6
CASSQTRRGRETQYF	TGCGCCAGCAGTCAAACCCGCAGGGGGCGAGAGACCCAGTACTTC	TRBJ2-5	NA	TRBD1	TRBV23-1
CASSVDSSGNSPLHF	TGTGCCAGCAGCGTAGATTCCTCGGGGAATTCACCCCTCCACTTT	TRBJ1-6	NA	NA	TRBV9
CASREGLGRYGYTF	TGTGCCAGCAGGGAAGGGTTGGGCCGCTATGGCTACACCTTC	TRBJ1-2	NA	NA	TRBV2
CASSPRTGTGTEAFF	TGTGCCAGCAGCCCCCGGACAGGGACGGGTACTGAAGCTTTCTTT	TRBJ1-1	NA	TRBD1	TRBV7-3